This entry features one T cell receptor beta chain sequence. Its target is unknown. The CDR3 contains 11 residues. Germline CDR1 MGHDK, CDR2 SYGVNS. V was shortened by 6 bases and J by 5 bases, with 7 bases between the two germline ends. Sequencing used cDNA as its template, made by extracting RNA and reverse transcribing it. Assay used: immunoSEQ multiplex PCR; TCRdb lists only in-frame clones, some missing. The data contain some 180,000 clones, about 51% of them seen just once; the ten biggest clones take up around 9.1%. These data are taken from a study of CD8+ T cells in alopecia areata. Study-level findings and limits: For patients receiving tofacitinib, scalp clonality and expanded CD8+ clones among the top 100 significantly decreased.

Treatment specified: oral pan-JAK inhibitor, 5-10 mg twice daily. The sample was CD8+ T cells sorted from blood, taken around week 53, from a patient treated with tofacitinib. This clonotype originated in a human donor with alopecia areata. V is TRBV25-1 and J is TRBJ1-1; unclear D gene. The CDR3 DNA sequence: TGTGCCAGCAGATGGAAGACTGAAGCTTTCTTT. This encodes CASRWKTEAFF.